The 20 T cell receptor beta chains reported below all come from one sample, sequenced in a study of cytomegalovirus exposure and HLA in healthy donors. Primers: 60 Vbeta forward and 13 Jbeta reverse. The repertoire was sequenced with immunoSEQ multiplex PCR; TCRdb's copy has only in-frame clones and lacks some. In the table there are more than 150,000 clones, under 80% of which are singletons. Sequencing used PBMCs. These TCRs come from a woman aged 30 to 39 in good health and CMV-seropositive.

About this clone: No conserved phenylalanine or tryptophan is present at the end of the CDR3, so a read error is the likely explanation. The V call is TRBV10-2, the J call TRBJ2-3; D may be TRBD1 (6 bases). The germline V gene encodes CDR1 WSHSY and CDR2 SAAADI. There are 13 residues in the CDR3. The ends were cut back, 6 bases at V and 4 bases at J, with 11 bases in the middle. CDR3 coding DNA: TGCGCCAGCAGCCCCAGGGGTGCAGATACGCAGTATCTT. Its protein product is CASSPRGADTQYL.

Only a few counts were recorded for this clone. CDR3 region: CASSLAQGKGNTEAFF. The DNA of the CDR3 is TGTGCCAGCAGCTTAGCACAGGGGAAAGGGAACACTGAAGCTTTCTTT. The chain links TRBV13 to TRBJ1-1; 7 positions match TRBD1. This CDR3 has 16 amino acids. In germline, CDR1 is PRHDT, CDR2 FYEKMQ (reference sequence). With 1 base clipped from V and 1 base from J, the junction kept 6 bases outside the gene matches. Supplemented by reference TRBV13 and TRBJ1-1, the full variable domain reads AAGVIQSPRHLIKEKRETATLKCYPIPRHDTVYWYQQGPGQDPQFLISFYEKMQSDKGSIPDRFSAQQFSDYHSELNMSSLELGDSALYFCASSLAQGKGNTEAFFGQGTRLTVV.

J is TRBJ2-1 and V is TRBV19; 8 bases are a match to TRBD1. CDR1 and CDR2 (germline): LNHDA, SQIVND (reference sequence). With V trimmed by 1 base and J by 8 bases, 4 bases remained unmatched. The CDR3 spans 14 residues. The CDR3 sequence: CASSIGQGWDEQFF. CDR3 DNA sequence: TGTGCCAGTAGTATAGGACAGGGGTGGGATGAGCAGTTCTTC.

The J gene is TRBJ1-4, the V gene TRBV2, with 7 bases lining up with TRBD1. Per germline, CDR1 SNHLY and CDR2 FYNNEI. The CDR3 extends over 15 amino acids. V gave up 5 bases and J gave up 5 bases; unmatched junction bases: 8. CDR3 DNA: TGTGCCAGCAGTCCATTGACAGGGATAAATGAAAAACTGTTTTTT. Translated: CASSPLTGINEKLFF.

The chain is built from TRBV7-2 and TRBJ1-4; the match to TRBD1 covers 8 bases. Germline CDR1 is SGHTA and CDR2 is FQGNSA. The CDR3 extends over 16 amino acids. Trimming at V came to 5 bases and at J to 3 bases, leaving 8 bases not matched to a gene. The CDR3 region is CASSITTGVANEKLFF. The CDR3 coding sequence is TGTGCCAGCAGCATAACGACAGGGGTGGCTAATGAAAAACTGTTTTTT. The full variable domain, with the rest looked up from reference TRBV7-2 and TRBJ1-4, is GAGVSQSPSNKVTEKGKDVELRCDPISGHTALYWYRQSLGQGLEFLIYFQGNSAPDKSGLPSDRFSAERTGGSVSTLTIQRTQQEDSAVYLCASSITTGVANEKLFFGSGTQLSVL.

The chain is built from TRBV29-1 and TRBJ1-2, with 11 positions matching TRBD1. Germline values: CDR1 SQVTM, CDR2 ANQGSEA. V was clipped by 6 bases and J by 8 bases; unmatched bases: 8. CDR3 length equals 13 residues. The CDR3, as DNA: TGCAGCGTGGGGTGGGGACAGGGGGGAGGCTACACCTTC. This sequence encodes CSVGWGQGGGYTF.

The chain recombines TRBV5-1 with TRBJ2-3; TRBD2 agrees at 11 bases. Germline V gene sequence: CDR1 SGHRS, CDR2 YFSETQ. The CDR3 totals 19 residues. Trimming cost V 1 base and J 5 bases; bases outside gene matches: 15. CDR3 DNA sequence: TGCGCCAGCAGCTTGACGGTTGGGGTAGCGGGGGGGGCTGGAGATACGCAGTATTTT. Residues: CASSLTVGVAGGAGDTQYF.

The chain is built from TRBV7-2 and TRBJ1-2, with D maybe TRBD1 (5 bases). Trimming shortened V by 5 bases and J by 7 bases, and 17 bases separated the two germline ends. The CDR3 length is 14 residues. Germline CDR1 and CDR2: SGHTA and FQGNSA. CDR3 residues: CASSPQKGLVGYTF. DNA for the CDR3: TGTGCCAGCAGCCCCCAAAAGGGGCTGGTTGGCTACACCTTC.

The chain recombines TRBV5-5 with TRBJ2-1; perhaps TRBD2 as D (6 bases). Germline CDR1 SGHKS, CDR2 YYEKEE (reference sequence). With 0 bases removed from V and 6 bases from J, the gap between germline ends came to 13 bases. This CDR3 region has 15 residues. The CDR3 loop is CASSLEPAGFNEQFF. CDR3 in DNA: TGTGCCAGCAGCTTGGAGCCTGCGGGGTTCAATGAGCAGTTCTTC.

The V gene is TRBV9, the J gene TRBJ2-5; a possible D gene is TRBD1 (6 bases). CDR1 is SGDLS and CDR2 is YYNGEE in the germline V gene. This CDR3 has 15 residues. With 8 bases removed from V and 2 bases from J, the gap between germline ends came to 19 bases. The CDR3: CASARSGQNQETQYF. CDR3 DNA: TGTGCCAGTGCCCGATCCGGACAGAATCAAGAGACCCAGTACTTC.

The chain is built from TRBV7-9 and TRBJ1-5; D ambiguous. The CDR3 has 17 residues. Germline loops: CDR1 SEHNR, CDR2 FQNEAQ (reference sequence). V was trimmed by 5 bases and J by 0 bases, leaving 17 bases between them. In DNA, the CDR3 is TGTGCCAGCAGCCAAGAGGAGGGCTCATATAGCAATCAGCCCCAGCATTTT. Translated: CASSQEEGSYSNQPQHF.

This clone was seen a handful of times. The V and J genes are TRBV7-2 and TRBJ2-3; 8 positions match TRBD1. V lost 11 bases to trimming and J lost 0 bases; unmatched junction nucleotides: 10. Germline CDR1 and CDR2: SGHTA and FQGNSA. The CDR3 is 15 residues long. The CDR3 spells CAGGQGYTSTDTQYF. CDR3 bases: TGTGCCGGAGGACAGGGCTATACTAGCACAGATACGCAGTATTTT.

V gene TRBV21-1 combines with J gene TRBJ1-5. TRBV21-1 is termed a pseudogene. The CDR3 contains 18 residues. For the CDR3, the DNA is TGTGCCAGCAGCAAAGGGGGGGGGACGGGGACAAGCAATCAGCCCCAGCATTTT. Translated, it gives CASSKGGGTGTSNQPQHF.

The chain has TRBV7-8 and TRBJ1-5; unclear D gene. Germline assignment: CDR1 SGHVS and CDR2 FQNEAQ. This CDR3 comprises 15 residues. Trimming pared 7 bases from V and 1 base from J, leaving 14 bases between. This CDR3 is CASTRGRLSNQPQHF. DNA for the CDR3: TGTGCCAGCACCAGAGGGCGCCTCAGCAATCAGCCCCAGCATTTT.

The chain carries TRBV6-1 and TRBJ2-2, with TRBD1 matching 8 bases. Losses at the gene ends were 7 bases for V and 5 bases for J; bases not matched to a gene: 6. The CDR3 has 14 residues. CDR1 is MNHNS, CDR2 SASEGT, per germline. CDR3: CASTLDRATGELFF. The CDR3 DNA follows: TGTGCCAGCACCCTGGACAGGGCGACCGGGGAGCTGTTTTTT.

The J gene is TRBJ2-7, the V gene TRBV15; 9 bases line up with TRBD2. This CDR3 is built from 13 residues. From germline, CDR1 is LNHNV and CDR2 YYDKDF (reference sequence). Trimming took 3 bases from V and 9 from J; bases not matched to a gene: 6. The CDR3 loop reads CATSSPGTSSQYF. CDR3 in DNA: TGTGCCACCAGCAGCCCCGGGACTAGCTCGCAGTACTTC.

This rearrangement joins TRBV7-8 to TRBJ2-3; 13 bases align to TRBD2. Losses at the gene ends were 5 bases for V and 5 bases for J; bases not matched to a gene: 7. Germline values: CDR1 SGHVS, CDR2 FQNEAQ. The CDR3 is made up of 16 amino acids. The CDR3 DNA follows: TGTGCCAGCAGCAGAGGACTAGCGGGGGTGGGAGATACGCAGTATTTT. Translating it yields CASSRGLAGVGDTQYF. The whole variable domain, remainder taken from reference TRBV7-8 and TRBJ2-3, is GAGVSQSPRYKVAKRGQDVALRCDPISGHVSLFWYQQALGQGPEFLTYFQNEAQLDKSGLPSDRFFAERPEGSVSTLKIQRTQQEDSAVYLCASSRGLAGVGDTQYFGPGTRLTVL.

The chain has TRBV7-9 and TRBJ1-4; a weak D match, TRBD1 (6 bases). CDR1 is SEHNR, CDR2 FQNEAQ, per germline (reference sequence). The CDR3 loop spans 15 amino acids. V lost 3 bases, J lost 8 bases, and 16 bases lay in between. CDR3 loop: CASSFDRLGAEKLFF. CDR3 in DNA: TGTGCCAGCAGCTTCGACAGGTTAGGGGCGGAAAAACTGTTTTTT.

The chain combines TRBV28 with TRBJ1-5; TRBD1 matches 7 bases. Germline values: CDR1 MDHEN, CDR2 SYDVKM. With V trimmed by 2 bases and J by 4 bases, 5 bases remained unmatched. The CDR3 is made up of 15 amino acids. The CDR3 DNA is TGTGCCAGCAGTTTAGGAGGGGGCTTGAATCAGCCCCAGCATTTT. As protein: CASSLGGGLNQPQHF.

CDR3 DNA: TGTGCCAGCAGCTCAGGGGACAGGCAGCCCCAGCATTTT. Protein: CASSSGDRQPQHF. The J gene is TRBJ1-5, the V gene TRBV11-2; 8 nucleotides line up with TRBD1. The V segment lost 4 bases and the J segment 7 bases; nucleotides outside the gene matches: 3. The CDR3 spans 13 residues. The germline V gene has CDR1 SGHAT and CDR2 FQNNGV. Drawing the rest from reference TRBV11-2 and TRBJ1-5, the complete variable domain is EAGVAQSPRYKIIEKRQSVAFWCNPISGHATLYWYQQILGQGPKLLIQFQNNGVVDDSQLPKDRFSAERLKGVDSTLKIQPAKLEDSAVYLCASSSGDRQPQHFGDGTRLSIL.